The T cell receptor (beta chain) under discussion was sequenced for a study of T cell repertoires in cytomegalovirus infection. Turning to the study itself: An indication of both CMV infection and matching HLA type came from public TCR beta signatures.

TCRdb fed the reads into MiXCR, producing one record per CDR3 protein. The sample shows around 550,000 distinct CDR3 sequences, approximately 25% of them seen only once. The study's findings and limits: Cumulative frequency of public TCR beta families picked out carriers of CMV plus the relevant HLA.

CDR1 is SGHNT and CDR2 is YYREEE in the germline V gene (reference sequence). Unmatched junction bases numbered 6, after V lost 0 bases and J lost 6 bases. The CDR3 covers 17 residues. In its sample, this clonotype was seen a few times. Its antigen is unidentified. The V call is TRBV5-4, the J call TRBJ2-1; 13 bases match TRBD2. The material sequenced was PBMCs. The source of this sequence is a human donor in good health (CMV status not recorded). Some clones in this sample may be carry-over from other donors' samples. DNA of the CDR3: TGTGCCAGCAGCTTGGGACTAGCGGGAGGTACTTTCAATGAGCAGTTCTTC. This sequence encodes CASSLGLAGGTFNEQFF.